Listed here are 20 T cell receptor beta chains from one sample, sequenced in a study of blood T cells in healthy people across ages (dated by TCRdb to the mid-2010s). Libraries were made using 5' RACE. The sequencer listed for this sample is Illumina HiSeq 2500. The second PCR ran for roughly 7 to 11 cycles and used a J-beta primer mix along with a sample-barcoded 5' primer. TCRdb applied fastp at Q25 and MiXCR to the public reads, then kept only in-frame beta chains. Under each unique CDR3 protein, matching rows form one entry showing the most common genes and DNA. Counted in this sample were hundreds of thousands of distinct CDR3 sequences; 50% to 65% of them appeared once. The top ten hold under 50% of the sample. Source material: blood. The receptor source for this set is a man older than 75 in good health.

This clonotype appeared once. This rearrangement joins TRBV4-2 to TRBJ2-1; no reliable D call. The CDR3 extends over 17 amino acids. Germline CDR1 is LGHNA and CDR2 is YNFKEQ. V shed 2 bases and J shed 8 bases, with 22 bases lying between them. The CDR3 is CASSQPERGPHLDEQFF. The DNA for the CDR3 is TGTGCCAGCAGCCAACCCGAGAGAGGCCCCCATCTGGATGAGCAGTTCTTC.

This clonotype has more than one count but fewer than ten. The rearrangement joins TRBV27 to TRBJ1-2; D not resolved. The CDR3 totals 15 residues. V gave up 3 bases and J gave up 3 bases, with 14 bases separating them. CDR1 MNHEY and CDR2 SMNVEV come from the germline V gene (reference sequence). The CDR3 protein is CASSFRGHPDYGYTF. CDR3 sequence (DNA): TGTGCCAGCAGTTTCCGAGGGCATCCGGACTATGGCTACACCTTC.

This clonotype was counted only a few times. V is TRBV6-5 and J is TRBJ2-5; D is unresolved. The DNA end favors TRBJ2-7, so the J call may be wrong. This CDR3 is built from 13 residues. Germline lookup yields CDR1 MNHEY and CDR2 SVGAGI. CDR3: CASSETPSYEQYF. Here the CDR3 DNA reads TGTGCCAGCAGTGAGACACCGTCCTACGAGCAGTACTTC.

The J gene is TRBJ1-1, the V gene TRBV18, with 8 bases aligning to TRBD1. After removal of 3 bases from V and 1 base from J, the junction contained 4 bases not matched to a gene. The CDR3 length is 15 residues. In germline, CDR1 is KGHSH, CDR2 LQKENI. CDR3: CASSPWDRTNTEAFF. CDR3 bases: TGTGCCAGCTCACCCTGGGACAGGACGAACACTGAAGCTTTCTTT.

The CDR3 spells CAIGKGGTTYNEQFF. The CDR3 bases are TGTGCCATCGGTAAGGGCGGAACCACCTACAATGAGCAGTTCTTC. The chain has TRBV10-3 and TRBJ2-1; D call uncertain. The CDR3 contains 15 residues. CDR1 and CDR2 (germline): ENHRY, SYGVKD. Trimming left V 8 bases short and J 2 bases short, with 16 bases between.

This chain joins TRBV3-1 and TRBJ2-1, with D tentatively TRBD2 (5 bases). Germline CDR1 reads LGHDT; CDR2 reads YNNKEL (reference sequence). V lost 3 bases, J lost 7 bases, and 34 bases lay in between. There are 21 residues in the CDR3. The DNA for the CDR3 is TGTGCCAGCAGCCAGGATTTTCGAGCTAGTCTCCCTACTAGGTTAGGAAATGAGCAGTTCTTC. As protein: CASSQDFRASLPTRLGNEQFF.

V gene TRBV14 combines with J gene TRBJ2-7, with a weak D call TRBD1 (6 bases). Germline V gene lookup returns CDR1 SGHDN and CDR2 FVKESK. The CDR3 is made up of 17 amino acids. V shed 0 bases and J shed 2 bases, with 17 bases lying between them. The CDR3 DNA reads as TGTGCCAGCAGCCAAGATGAGTGGGGGACAAGAACCTACGAGCAGTACTTC. Translated, it gives CASSQDEWGTRTYEQYF.

CDR3 amino acids: CSARRIGLVTETQYF. CDR3 coding DNA: TGCAGTGCTAGACGGATCGGACTAGTCACGGAGACCCAGTACTTC. The rearrangement joins TRBV20-1 to TRBJ2-5, with TRBD2 matching 7 bases. The CDR3 spans 15 residues. V lost 2 bases to trimming and J lost 5 bases; unmatched junction nucleotides: 11. The germline V gene encodes CDR1 DFQATT and CDR2 SNEGSKA (reference sequence).

Ten or more counts support this clonotype. V is TRBV7-2 and J is TRBJ1-1; 7 positions agree with TRBD1. The CDR3 is 15 amino acids. V shed 5 bases and J 1 base; nucleotides not matched to a gene: 7. From germline, CDR1 is SGHTA and CDR2 FQGNSA. In nucleotides, the CDR3 is TGTGCCAGCAGCCCTTACAGGGGAGGGAACACTGAAGCTTTCTTT. Translating it yields CASSPYRGGNTEAFF.

The sample holds a few counts of this clonotype. The chain couples TRBV7-9 to TRBJ2-5, with D possibly being TRBD1 (6 bases). This CDR3 spans 14 amino acids. Trimming cost V 5 bases and J 5 bases, with 15 bases left between them. CDR1 is SEHNR and CDR2 is FQNEAQ in the germline V gene (reference sequence). The CDR3 loop reads CASSPGQTFETQYF. CDR3 in DNA: TGTGCCAGCAGCCCCGGACAGACCTTCGAGACCCAGTACTTC. The whole variable domain, filled in from reference TRBV7-9 and TRBJ2-5, reads DTGVSQNPRHKITKRGQNVTFRCDPISEHNRLYWYRQTLGQGPEFLTYFQNEAQLEKSRLLSDRFSAERPKGSFSTLEIQRTEQGDSAMYLCASSPGQTFETQYFGPGTRLLVL.

This clonotype was picked up one time. The V and J genes are TRBV24-1 and TRBJ1-2, with D uncertain. Germline V gene lookup returns CDR1 KGHDR and CDR2 SFDVKD. The CDR3 runs to 14 residues. The germline V and J ends were trimmed by 4 bases and 4 bases, with 12 bases remaining between them. CDR3 in DNA: TGTGCCACCAGTGACCCCGGGAAATCCTATGGCTACACCTTC. Encoded protein: CATSDPGKSYGYTF.

The chain combines TRBV5-1 with TRBJ2-7; D is perhaps TRBD1 or TRBD2 (6 bases each). Germline V CDR1 and CDR2: SGHRS, YFSETQ. This CDR3 is 14 amino acids long. Trimming removed 0 bases from V and 5 bases from J, with 12 bases in between. The DNA of the CDR3 is TGCGCCAGCAGCTTGGTCGGGGGCTCGAACGAGCAGTACTTC. This gives the protein CASSLVGGSNEQYF.

This clonotype was seen a few times. This rearrangement joins TRBV7-8 to TRBJ1-2; D is possibly TRBD1 (5 bases). Between the trimmed V and J ends, which lost 5 bases and 8 bases, there was a span of 15 bases. The CDR3 is 13 residues long. Germline V gene data show CDR1 as SGHVS and CDR2 as FQNEAQ. The CDR3 region is CASSRRDQRGYTF. CDR3 DNA: TGTGCCAGCAGCCGCCGGGACCAACGGGGCTACACCTTC.

The V gene is TRBV9, the J gene TRBJ2-3, with 8 bases aligning to TRBD2. This CDR3 comprises 16 residues. V shed 0 bases, J shed 2 bases, and the junction held 5 bases outside the gene matches. Germline CDR1 SGDLS, CDR2 YYNGEE. CDR3 residues: CASSVVSGGPTDTQYF. The CDR3 DNA is TGTGCCAGCAGCGTAGTTTCGGGAGGGCCCACAGATACGCAGTATTTT.

This clonotype was recorded only once. J is TRBJ2-7 and V is TRBV12-3 or TRBV12-4; the D is unclear. V lost 3 bases and J 3 bases, leaving 12 bases between the germline ends. The CDR3 sequence is 14 residues long. CDR3 DNA: TGTGCCAGCAGTTTTTACGTGGAGAGCTACGAGCAGTACTTC. Protein product: CASSFYVESYEQYF.

The V and J genes are TRBV27 and TRBJ1-4, with 7 positions matching TRBD1. Germline CDR1 MNHEY, CDR2 SMNVEV (reference sequence). Trimming removed 6 bases from V and 0 bases from J; junction bases left unmatched: 10. This CDR3 has 17 residues. CDR3 in amino acids: CASSPGGGPSTNEKLFF. The DNA for the CDR3 is TGTGCCAGCAGCCCAGGGGGGGGCCCCTCAACTAATGAAAAACTGTTTTTT. Looking up the rest from reference TRBV27 and TRBJ1-4 gives the full variable domain: EAQVTQNPRYLITVTGKKLTVTCSQNMNHEYMSWYRQDPGLGLRQIYYSMNVEVTDKGDVPEGYKVSRKEKRNFPLILESPSPNQTSLYFCASSPGGGPSTNEKLFFGSGTQLSVL.

This rearrangement joins TRBV12-3 or TRBV12-4 to TRBJ2-1; D is uncertain. V was trimmed by 3 bases and J by 4 bases, leaving 10 bases between them. The CDR3 consists of 14 residues. The CDR3 spells CASSFLQSYNEQFF. The DNA of the CDR3 is TGTGCCAGCAGTTTTCTCCAGTCTTACAATGAGCAGTTCTTC.

The chain employs TRBV2 and TRBJ2-4; 7 bases map to TRBD2. From germline, CDR1 is SNHLY and CDR2 FYNNEI. The CDR3 is 14 amino acids. Trimming removed 3 bases from V and 13 bases from J; junction bases left unmatched: 12. CDR3 nucleotides: TGTGCCAGCAGTGACGGCGGGAGTGTTTACGACCAGTACTTC. Translating it yields CASSDGGSVYDQYF.

The chain combines TRBV6-1 with TRBJ2-7, with 14 bases aligning to TRBD2. The J segment lost 4 bases and the V segment lost 7 bases, leaving 15 bases of the junction unmatched. Germline V lookup: CDR1 MNHNS, CDR2 SASEGT. This CDR3 spans 18 amino acids. CDR3 protein: CASTHVAGGLAGVYEQYF. The CDR3 DNA reads TGTGCCAGCACTCACGTGGCAGGGGGACTAGCGGGAGTATACGAGCAGTACTTC.

This chain links TRBV4-2 with TRBJ1-2; TRBD1 matches at 11 bases. V was clipped by 3 bases and J by 6 bases; unmatched bases: 6. The V gene's germline CDR1 is LGHNA and CDR2 YNFKEQ. The CDR3 sequence is 15 residues long. This chain's CDR3 is CASSHPGQGANGYTF. The CDR3 nucleotides are TGTGCCAGCAGCCACCCCGGACAGGGGGCTAATGGCTACACCTTC.